The next 32 T cell receptor beta chains were all read from a single sample in a study of brain T cells in children with intractable seizures (dated by TCRdb to about 2021). The sample's time point label, decoded: blood from clinic visit 5 months post-surgery; TSC patient then seizure free. Library generation was performed with the immunoSEQ multiplex PCR assay. TCRdb carries this immuneACCESS record with in-frame sequences only. Its versions omit some clonotypes, under half of them owing to an unresolved V gene in the studies checked, with the rest unexplained. The sample has 300,000 to 400,000 clones on record, over 90% of them singletons. The biggest ten clones account for 5% to 7% of the sample. The source was peripheral blood, collected roughly 5 months after surgery. The receptors derive from a boy in the first two years of life with tuberous sclerosis and intractable seizures.

The V and J genes are TRBV27 and TRBJ2-7; tentatively, D is TRBD2 (5 bases). V lost 5 bases to trimming and J lost 1 base, with 18 bases between them. The CDR3 totals 16 residues. Germline CDR1 reads MNHEY; CDR2 reads SMNVEV (reference sequence). The CDR3 loop reads CASSGPSIGGSYEQYF. Here the CDR3 DNA reads TGTGCCAGCAGTGGGCCTTCCATAGGAGGTTCCTACGAGCAGTACTTC.

This sequence joins TRBV2 and TRBJ2-3; D unclear. The V end lost 4 bases, the J end lost 1 base, and 18 bases lay between the germline ends. Germline V gene sequence: CDR1 SNHLY, CDR2 FYNNEI. CDR3 size: 17 residues. As DNA, the CDR3 is TGTGCCAGCAGTGTAACCCTCAGTGACGAGGGCACAGATACGCAGTATTTT. This encodes CASSVTLSDEGTDTQYF.

Of note for this clone: At the DNA level, this CDR3 is encoded by other sequences in the same sample as well. J is TRBJ2-7 and V is TRBV3-1 (or the pseudogene TRBV3-2); maybe TRBD1 (5 bases). The CDR3 spans 12 residues. Germline loops: CDR1 LGHDT, CDR2 YNNKEL (reference sequence). V was cut by 0 bases and J by 10 bases, with 10 bases left in between. In DNA, the CDR3 is TGTGCCAGCAGCCAAGAGGGCAGGGAACAGTACTTC. Its protein product is CASSQEGREQYF.

In nucleotides, the CDR3 is TGTGCCAGCAGTTTATGGGGCATGTATAATGAAAAACTGTTTTTT. Translated: CASSLWGMYNEKLFF. The gene calls are TRBV28 and TRBJ1-4; D gene ambiguous. The CDR3 is 15 amino acids. The germline V and J ends were trimmed by 0 bases and 4 bases, with 9 bases remaining between them. Germline V lookup: CDR1 MDHEN, CDR2 SYDVKM. Full variable domain (remainder filled in from reference TRBV28 and TRBJ1-4): DVKVTQSSRYLVKRTGEKVFLECVQDMDHENMFWYRQDPGLGLRLIYFSYDVKMKEKGDIPEGYSVSREKKERFSLILESASTNQTSMYLCASSLWGMYNEKLFFGSGTQLSVL.

The V call is TRBV5-1, the J call TRBJ2-2; a possible D gene is TRBD1 (5 bases). V was trimmed by 3 bases and J by 3 bases, leaving 15 bases between them. The germline V gene has CDR1 SGHRS and CDR2 YFSETQ. The CDR3 is 16 amino acids. The chain's CDR3 is CASSSLFGADTGELFF. The CDR3 coding sequence is TGCGCCAGCAGCTCCTTGTTTGGGGCCGACACCGGGGAGCTGTTTTTT.

The chain is built from TRBV10-3 and TRBJ1-1; TRBD1 matches 7 bases. V was clipped by 2 bases and J by 0 bases; unmatched bases: 3. The CDR3 has 15 residues. Germline V lookup: CDR1 ENHRY, CDR2 SYGVKD. This CDR3 reads CAISERTGMNTEAFF. The CDR3 DNA reads as TGTGCCATCAGTGAGCGGACAGGTATGAACACTGAAGCTTTCTTT.

V and J are TRBV6-2 or TRBV6-3 and TRBJ1-5; D unclear. Germline V CDR1 and CDR2: MNHEY, SVGEGT. V lost 6 bases and J 7 bases, leaving 16 bases between the germline ends. The CDR3 has 14 residues. This CDR3 is CASSTPAYRQPQHF. The CDR3 DNA reads TGTGCCAGCAGCACCCCCGCGTATCGGCAGCCCCAGCATTTT.

Worth noting for this clone: Distinct nucleotide sequences in the sample also encode this CDR3. The chain joins TRBV6-5 to TRBJ1-2, with no clear D. Trimming left V 8 bases short and J 4 bases short, with 8 bases between. CDR3 length equals 11 residues. The germline gives CDR1 MNHEY, CDR2 SVGAGI. The chain's CDR3 is CASGRIYGYTF. In nucleotides, the CDR3 is TGTGCCAGCGGACGGATCTATGGCTACACCTTC.

V and J are TRBV25-1 and TRBJ2-3, with D uncertain. The V end lost 1 base, the J end lost 6 bases, and 11 bases lay between the germline ends. Germline assignment: CDR1 MGHDK and CDR2 SYGVNS. The CDR3 spans 14 residues. The CDR3 DNA reads as TGTGCCAGCAGTGAATTTGGGGTATCGGATACGCAGTATTTT. Translation gives CASSEFGVSDTQYF.

This chain connects TRBV6-1 to TRBJ1-2; TRBD1 aligns across 7 bases. Germline V lookup: CDR1 MNHNS, CDR2 SASEGT. This CDR3 contains 13 residues. With 3 bases clipped from V and 3 bases from J, the junction kept 1 base outside the gene matches. The DNA for the CDR3 is TGTGCCAGCAGTGAGGACAGGTACTATGGCTACACCTTC. Translated, it gives CASSEDRYYGYTF.

The chain couples TRBV7-9 to TRBJ1-4; no firm D call. CDR1 and CDR2 from the germline V gene are SEHNR and FQNEAQ (reference sequence). V lost 2 bases and J lost 7, with 14 bases in between. The CDR3 loop spans 15 amino acids. The CDR3 loop reads CASSLTGSGVEKLFF. CDR3 in DNA: TGTGCCAGCAGCTTAACGGGGTCCGGAGTTGAAAAACTGTTTTTT.

The chain links TRBV10-3 to TRBJ2-1; no reliable D call. Germline V lookup: CDR1 ENHRY, CDR2 SYGVKD. V was clipped by 0 bases and J by 7 bases, with 22 bases between them. This CDR3 has 18 residues. This chain's CDR3 is CAISESPLQGSGRNEQFF. DNA of the CDR3: TGTGCCATCAGTGAGTCCCCCCTTCAAGGATCGGGTAGAAATGAGCAGTTCTTC.

This clone showed up just once. This chain joins TRBV9 and TRBJ2-3, with a tentative D call TRBD2 (5 bases). CDR1 SGDLS and CDR2 YYNGEE come from the germline V gene. The V gene lost 0 bases and the J gene lost 0 bases, with 11 bases spanning the gap. The CDR3 is 16 amino acids. CDR3 protein: CASSVGPSWSTDTQYF. The CDR3 nucleotides read TGTGCCAGCAGCGTAGGTCCTAGCTGGAGCACAGATACGCAGTATTTT. The whole variable domain, filled in from reference TRBV9 and TRBJ2-3, reads DSGVTQTPKHLITATGQRVTLRCSPRSGDLSVYWYQQSLDQGLQFLIQYYNGEERAKGNILERFSAQQFPDLHSELNLSSLELGDSALYFCASSVGPSWSTDTQYFGPGTRLTVL.

The chain combines TRBV6-1 with TRBJ1-3; D is undetermined. V was pared by 0 bases and J by 0 bases, with 6 bases between. This CDR3 contains 15 residues. Looked up from germline, CDR1 is MNHNS and CDR2 is SASEGT. The CDR3 nucleotides read TGTGCCAGCAGTGAAGCGGACCTCTCTGGAAACACCATATATTTT. Amino acid sequence: CASSEADLSGNTIYF.

The chain has TRBV12-3 or TRBV12-4 and TRBJ1-1; D is uncertain. V was cut by 5 bases and J by 10 bases, with 14 bases left in between. The CDR3 totals 12 residues. The CDR3 nucleotides read TGTGCCAGCAGTCCTAGGCAATATGGAGCTTTCTTT. Amino acids: CASSPRQYGAFF.

This clone was counted a few times. The chain combines TRBV19 with TRBJ2-3; TRBD1 agrees at 9 bases. V lost 3 bases and J lost 4; bases outside the gene matches: 8. Germline V lookup: CDR1 LNHDA, CDR2 SQIVND (reference sequence). The length of the CDR3 is 16 residues. The CDR3 DNA reads as TGTGCCAGTAGTATCCGGGACAGGGATTGGGCAGATACGCAGTATTTT. It encodes CASSIRDRDWADTQYF.

The chain has TRBV19 and TRBJ1-3; D not resolved. V was cut by 5 bases and J by 3 bases, with 8 bases left in between. This CDR3 is built from 13 residues. Germline CDR1 reads LNHDA; CDR2 reads SQIVND (reference sequence). Here the CDR3 reads CASSRTDGNTIYF. The CDR3 DNA sequence: TGTGCCAGTAGTCGTACAGATGGAAACACCATATATTTT. Using reference TRBV19 and TRBJ1-3 for the parts outside the CDR3, the full variable domain is DGGITQSPKYLFRKEGQNVTLSCEQNLNHDAMYWYRQDPGQGLRLIYYSQIVNDFQKGDIAEGYSVSREKKESFPLTVTSAQKNPTAFYLCASSRTDGNTIYFGEGSWLTVV.

The chain recombines TRBV7-8 with TRBJ2-1; the D gene is possibly TRBD2 (5 bases). The CDR3 spans 16 residues. Per germline, CDR1 SGHVS and CDR2 FQNEAQ. Trimming took off 5 bases at V and 0 bases at J, with 14 bases between the two ends. The CDR3 protein is CASSPDLQSSYNEQFF. CDR3 DNA sequence: TGTGCCAGCAGCCCGGACTTACAGAGCTCCTACAATGAGCAGTTCTTC.

This chain joins TRBV24-1 and TRBJ2-1; D perhaps matches TRBD2 (5 bases). The germline V gene has CDR1 KGHDR and CDR2 SFDVKD. CDR3 length: 17 amino acids. V was cut by 1 base and J by 7 bases, with 19 bases left in between. The CDR3 DNA reads as TGTGCCACCAGTGATTTTAGATCCGCGGGCGGAGAGAATGAGCAGTTCTTC. As protein: CATSDFRSAGGENEQFF.

The rearrangement uses TRBV4-1 and TRBJ2-7; 11 bases are shared with TRBD1. The germline V gene encodes CDR1 MGHRA and CDR2 YSYEKL. The CDR3 contains 17 residues. V was clipped by 4 bases and J by 2 bases; unmatched bases: 10. CDR3 sequence (DNA): TGCGCCAGCAGCCTAAAAGTACCGGGACAGGGGGCCTACGAGCAGTACTTC. It translates to CASSLKVPGQGAYEQYF.

The CDR3 nucleotides are TGTGCCAGCAGCCAAGATCCGGGAGCGGGTTCCTACGAGCAGTACTTC. It yields the protein CASSQDPGAGSYEQYF. This chain connects TRBV4-2 to TRBJ2-7; a weak D match, TRBD2 (6 bases). Germline lookup yields CDR1 LGHNA and CDR2 YNFKEQ. The CDR3 consists of 16 residues. The V gene lost 0 bases and the J gene lost 1 base, with 13 bases spanning the gap.

The chain couples TRBV2 to TRBJ1-6, with 7 nucleotides matching TRBD1. Germline assignment: CDR1 SNHLY and CDR2 FYNNEI. This CDR3 has 17 amino acids. V shed 4 bases, J shed 1 base, and the junction held 7 bases outside the gene matches. The CDR3 sequence: CASSGWDRRSYNSPLHF. In DNA, the CDR3 is TGTGCCAGCAGTGGTTGGGACAGAAGGTCCTATAATTCACCCCTCCACTTT. Based on the CDR3 plus reference TRBV2 and TRBJ1-6, the full variable domain is EPEVTQTPSHQVTQMGQEVILRCVPISNHLYFYWYRQILGQKVEFLVSFYNNEISEKSEIFDDQFSVERPDGSNFTLKIRSTKLEDSAMYFCASSGWDRRSYNSPLHFGNGTRLTVT.

The rearrangement links TRBV4-2 to TRBJ2-7, with D perhaps matching TRBD1 or TRBD2 (6 bases each). This CDR3 comprises 15 residues. Trimming removed 1 base from V and 1 base from J, with 11 bases in between. Germline CDR1 and CDR2: LGHNA and YNFKEQ. CDR3 nucleotide sequence: TGTGCCAGCAGCCAAGCGGGGGCCGGTTCCTACGAGCAGTACTTC. Protein sequence: CASSQAGAGSYEQYF.

V gene TRBV5-6 combines with J gene TRBJ2-1; no firm D call. The V and J ends lost 1 base and 7 bases respectively, with 9 bases between them. The germline CDR1 and CDR2 sequences are SGHDT and YYEEEE. This CDR3 comprises 13 residues. The CDR3 nucleotides read TGTGCCAGCAGCTTGACAGCTAGAAATGAGCAGTTCTTC. Translating gives CASSLTARNEQFF.

V and J are TRBV5-5 and TRBJ1-1, with 9 bases lining up with TRBD1. Germline assignment: CDR1 SGHKS and CDR2 YYEKEE (reference sequence). The trim removed 1 base at V and 2 bases at J, leaving 9 bases unmatched. This CDR3 region has 17 residues. The CDR3 bases are TGTGCCAGCAGCTTGAGTTGGGGACAGGGAACTAACACTGAAGCTTTCTTT. It yields the protein CASSLSWGQGTNTEAFF.

This chain joins TRBV5-5 and TRBJ2-7; D is perhaps TRBD1 or TRBD2 (5 bases each). The V end was cut by 4 bases, the J end by 2 bases, with 13 bases between. The CDR3 totals 14 residues. Germline lookup yields CDR1 SGHKS and CDR2 YYEKEE (reference sequence). The CDR3 region has the DNA TGTGCCAGCAGCATAGGGACCAGCCCCTACGAGCAGTACTTC. This sequence encodes CASSIGTSPYEQYF.

V usage is TRBV10-3 and J usage is TRBJ2-3, with D unclear. This CDR3 comprises 13 residues. Germline-derived CDR1 and CDR2 are ENHRY and SYGVKD. V was trimmed by 4 bases and J by 8 bases, leaving 13 bases between them. The CDR3 protein is CAISGATPGTQYF. CDR3 DNA: TGTGCCATCAGTGGAGCCACACCGGGTACGCAGTATTTT.

CDR3 in amino acids: CASGERLYGYTF. The CDR3 DNA reads as TGTGCCAGCGGCGAGAGACTGTATGGCTACACCTTC. The chain uses TRBV9 and TRBJ1-2; D not resolved. This CDR3 spans 12 amino acids. The germline V gene has CDR1 SGDLS and CDR2 YYNGEE. V was pared by 7 bases and J by 5 bases, with 12 bases between.

The V gene is TRBV19, the J gene TRBJ2-2; D uncertain. V was shortened by 2 bases and J by 5 bases, with 15 bases between the two germline ends. CDR1 LNHDA and CDR2 SQIVND come from the germline V gene (reference sequence). This CDR3 is built from 16 residues. CDR3 protein: CASSIKVPFGTGELFF. CDR3 bases: TGTGCCAGTAGTATAAAAGTCCCTTTTGGGACCGGGGAGCTGTTTTTT.

This chain joins TRBV6-5 and TRBJ2-7, with D perhaps TRBD2 (5 bases). The germline V gene encodes CDR1 MNHEY and CDR2 SVGAGI. V lost 6 bases and J 9 bases, leaving 12 bases between the germline ends. The CDR3 length is 11 residues. CDR3 in amino acids: CASRYRGGQYF. The CDR3 DNA reads as TGTGCCAGCAGGTACAGAGGAGGGCAGTACTTC.

This clone was counted once. This rearrangement joins TRBV19 to TRBJ1-5, with D possibly being TRBD1 (5 bases). Trimming shortened V by 3 bases and J by 2 bases, and 11 bases separated the two germline ends. The germline gives CDR1 LNHDA, CDR2 SQIVND (reference sequence). This CDR3 is built from 15 residues. The CDR3: CASSMAGSGNQPQHF. The DNA of the CDR3 is TGTGCCAGTAGTATGGCAGGGAGTGGCAATCAGCCCCAGCATTTT.

V is TRBV7-2 and J is TRBJ2-3; D is tentatively TRBD1 or TRBD2 (6 bases each). Germline CDR1 and CDR2: SGHTA and FQGNSA. The V end lost 4 bases, the J end lost 1 base, and 12 bases lay between the germline ends. The CDR3 totals 15 residues. Here the CDR3 reads CASSSGASRTDTQYF. CDR3 DNA: TGTGCCAGCAGCTCGGGGGCTAGCCGCACAGATACGCAGTATTTT.